The text below deals with one T cell receptor beta chain. Germline lookup yields CDR1 MGHRA and CDR2 YSYEKL. The CDR3 consists of 13 residues. Trimming removed 0 bases at V and 8 bases at J, with 10 bases between. The PCR ran on 60 Vbeta and 13 Jbeta primers. Data came from immunoSEQ multiplex PCR; TCRdb stores just in-frame clones and leaves some out. Found here are around 240,000 clones, around 80% of them singletons; the top ten hold around 5.4%. The data were taken from a study of cytomegalovirus exposure and HLA in healthy donors. The TCR originated in a woman in her thirties or forties in good health and CMV-seropositive. The V gene is TRBV4-1, the J gene TRBJ1-1, with a possible D match to TRBD1 (5 bases). Sequences were obtained from PBMCs. CDR3 protein: CASSQEGQLEAFF. For the CDR3, the DNA is TGCGCCAGCAGCCAAGAGGGGCAGCTCGAAGCTTTCTTT.